This T cell receptor (beta chain) was recorded in a study of T cell changes during pregnancy in multiple sclerosis (dated by TCRdb to about 2019). About the study as a whole: The study examined how the T cell repertoire changed over the course of pregnancy in women with multiple sclerosis.

Comments on this clone: No antigen is known for it. Per-base quality was not reported, and no clone a single base away is much larger than it.

Receptor libraries were prepared by the immunoSEQ multiplex PCR assay. In TCRdb, the immuneACCESS table is reduced to in-frame sequences with V and J assigned. These tables do not hold every clone; where another copy was compared, an unresolved V gene accounts for under half, and the others remain unexplained. This sample holds under 110,000 clones; 75% to 95% were observed only once. The ten most abundant clones make up less than 2% of the sample. CDR1 and CDR2 are drawn from the germline V gene (reference sequence): SGHNT, YYREEE. The cysteine opens and the phenylalanine closes a CDR3 of 16 amino acids. Only CDR3 DNA remains: 48 bases, in frame from the first base. V loses 4 bases at its end and J loses 7 bases; junction bases beyond the gene matches: 14.

Sequencing was performed on peripheral blood, taken before pregnancy. The receptor was derived from a female donor with multiple sclerosis, enrolled in a pregnancy study. The chain is assembled from TRBV5-4 and TRBJ2-5; 9 central bases correspond to TRBD2. This receptor carries the CDR3 CASSPRTSATAGTQYF. In nucleotide form, the sequence is TGTGCCAGCAGCCCCCGGACTAGCGCGACCGCGGGGACCCAGTACTTC.